This passage covers 18 T cell receptor beta chains from one sample sequenced in a study of chemoradiotherapy in HPV16-positive cancers (dated 2022 in TCRdb). To prepare the library, the immunoSEQ multiplex PCR assay was applied. TCRdb carries this immuneACCESS record with in-frame sequences only. Its versions omit some clonotypes, under half of them owing to an unresolved V gene in the studies checked, with the rest unexplained. Recorded for this sample are some 14,000 clones; roughly 88% of them occurred a single time. The top ten clones comprise roughly 2.5% of the sample. The material was blood, obtained from a patient who underwent chemoradiotherapy. Receptor source: a human donor with HPV-associated anogenital cancer.

The chain has TRBV7-2 and TRBJ2-7; D unresolved. The CDR3 is made up of 12 amino acids. The V gene lost 5 bases and the J gene lost 0 bases, with 5 bases spanning the gap. The germline V gene has CDR1 SGHTA and CDR2 FQGNSA. The CDR3 protein is CASSPRSYEQYF. CDR3 nucleotide sequence: TGTGCCAGCAGCCCCCGCTCCTACGAGCAGTACTTC.

The chain joins TRBV30 to TRBJ2-5, with 8 bases identical to TRBD1. J was trimmed by 4 bases and V by 2 bases; bases with no gene match: 6. Germline CDR1 reads GTSNPN; CDR2 reads SVGIG (reference sequence). The CDR3 spans 14 residues. CDR3 in DNA: TGTGCCTGGAGTCGGGACAGGATTATAGAGACCCAGTACTTC. This translates into CAWSRDRIIETQYF.

The J gene is TRBJ2-7, the V gene TRBV9, with 7 bases fitting TRBD1. Trimming at V came to 5 bases and at J to 5 bases, leaving 1 base not matched to a gene. CDR1 is SGDLS, CDR2 YYNGEE, per germline. The CDR3 has 11 residues. This CDR3 reads CASSTGDEQYF. The CDR3 DNA reads TGTGCCAGCAGTACAGGGGACGAGCAGTACTTC.

This chain links TRBV5-4 with TRBJ1-2; no firm D call. The germline gives CDR1 SGHNT, CDR2 YYREEE (reference sequence). Trimming removed 0 bases from V and 1 base from J, with 10 bases in between. CDR3 length: 15 residues. The chain's CDR3 is CASSLDPDGNYGYTF. CDR3 nucleotide sequence: TGTGCCAGCAGCTTGGACCCAGACGGTAACTATGGCTACACCTTC.

The chain couples TRBV4-1 to TRBJ1-1, with D unresolved. This CDR3 is built from 13 residues. Trimming removed 4 bases at V and 11 bases at J, with 17 bases between. CDR1 is MGHRA, CDR2 YSYEKL, per germline. The CDR3 is CASSPSGGFHAFF. The CDR3 DNA sequence: TGCGCCAGCAGCCCAAGTGGAGGGTTCCACGCTTTCTTT.

This CDR3 is CASTTPGTGGRYGYTF. CDR3 DNA sequence: TGTGCCAGCACTACCCCGGGGACAGGGGGCAGATATGGCTACACCTTC. The chain is built from TRBV7-2 and TRBJ1-2; 12 bases are a match to TRBD1. The germline gives CDR1 SGHTA, CDR2 FQGNSA. The V segment lost 7 bases and the J segment 5 bases; nucleotides outside the gene matches: 11. This CDR3 is 16 amino acids long.

The chain combines TRBV5-6 with TRBJ2-7, with D tentatively TRBD2 (5 bases). The V gene lost 0 bases and the J gene lost 2 bases, with 12 bases spanning the gap. This CDR3 is built from 15 residues. The germline gives CDR1 SGHDT, CDR2 YYEEEE. The CDR3 nucleotides are TGTGCCAGCAGCTTGGCCACAAGAGGGACCTACGAGCAGTACTTC. Protein: CASSLATRGTYEQYF.

This rearrangement joins TRBV27 to TRBJ2-1; D might be TRBD1 or TRBD2, each matching 5 bases. V lost 7 bases and J 0 bases, leaving 7 bases between the germline ends. The germline V gene encodes CDR1 MNHEY and CDR2 SMNVEV (reference sequence). The CDR3 sequence is 13 residues long. This chain's CDR3 is CASTGSSYNEQFF. The DNA of the CDR3 is TGTGCCAGCACAGGGAGCTCCTACAATGAGCAGTTCTTC.

The chain employs TRBV7-6 and TRBJ2-5; TRBD2 matches 9 bases. Germline CDR1 reads SGHVS; CDR2 reads FNYEAQ. V dropped 2 bases and J dropped 1; count of bases not matched to a gene: 11. The length of the CDR3 is 18 residues. The CDR3 bases are TGTGCCAGCAGCTTACCAGGGAGCGGGGGGCTTAGCCAAGAGACCCAGTACTTC. This sequence encodes CASSLPGSGGLSQETQYF.

This chain links TRBV5-1 with TRBJ2-3; TRBD1 agrees at 7 bases. V lost 7 bases, J lost 3 bases, and 14 bases stayed unmatched. The CDR3 totals 16 residues. Per germline, CDR1 SGHRS and CDR2 YFSETQ. CDR3 amino acids: CASAGDTGVGTDTQYF. For the CDR3, the DNA is TGCGCCAGCGCCGGTGATACAGGGGTGGGGACAGATACGCAGTATTTT.

This chain links TRBV15 with TRBJ1-6; D ambiguous. Trimming shortened V by 0 bases and J by 0 bases, and 9 bases separated the two germline ends. The CDR3 extends over 17 amino acids. From germline, CDR1 is LNHNV and CDR2 YYDKDF (reference sequence). CDR3 residues: CATSRDTAGSYNSPLHF. The CDR3, as DNA: TGTGCCACCAGCAGAGATACTGCTGGCTCCTATAATTCACCCCTCCACTTT.

The chain is built from TRBV11-2 and TRBJ2-3, with 10 bases matching TRBD1. Per the germline V gene, CDR1 is SGHAT and CDR2 is FQNNGV. The CDR3 extends over 15 amino acids. The J segment lost 5 bases and the V segment lost 6 bases, leaving 8 bases of the junction unmatched. The DNA for the CDR3 is TGTGCCAGCAGTTCCGGACAGGGGGTGGTAGATACGCAGTATTTT. It yields the protein CASSSGQGVVDTQYF.

The chain combines TRBV19 with TRBJ2-6; D could derive from TRBD1 or TRBD2 (5 bases each). The CDR3 loop spans 16 amino acids. V dropped 6 bases and J dropped 4 bases, with 16 bases sitting between them. Germline V CDR1 and CDR2: LNHDA, SQIVND (reference sequence). In DNA, the CDR3 is TGTGCCAGTAGATCTATTGAGGGGTTCGGGGCCAACGTCCTGACTTTC. This sequence encodes CASRSIEGFGANVLTF.

The V gene is TRBV7-2, the J gene TRBJ1-1, with unresolved D. The length of the CDR3 is 14 residues. From germline, CDR1 is SGHTA and CDR2 FQGNSA. V was trimmed by 4 bases and J by 1 base, leaving 10 bases between them. CDR3 in DNA: TGTGCCAGCAGCTCCCCACATCCGAACACTGAAGCTTTCTTT. It yields the protein CASSSPHPNTEAFF.

The chain uses TRBV18 and TRBJ2-5; D might be TRBD1 (6 bases). The CDR3 is 15 amino acids. V lost 3 bases and J lost 2, with 13 bases in between. CDR1 is KGHSH, CDR2 LQKENI, per germline. The CDR3 nucleotides are TGTGCCAGCTCACCTACAGGGACCAGTCAAGAGACCCAGTACTTC. Translated, it gives CASSPTGTSQETQYF.

The chain uses TRBV29-1 and TRBJ1-1; TRBD1 matches 7 bases. The CDR3 contains 14 residues. The V and J ends lost 4 bases and 6 bases, in that order; junction bases with no gene match: 11. Germline V gives CDR1 SQVTM, CDR2 ANQGSEA. The CDR3 protein is CSVGTGVRLAEAFF. For the CDR3, the DNA is TGCAGCGTTGGAACAGGGGTAAGGCTCGCTGAAGCTTTCTTT.

The chain combines TRBV5-4 with TRBJ1-6; D remains ambiguous. The V gene's germline CDR1 is SGHNT and CDR2 YYREEE (reference sequence). The CDR3 is 15 residues long. V lost 1 base and J lost 9, with 14 bases in between. CDR3 amino acids: CASSLKKGSGSPLHF. The CDR3 nucleotides read TGTGCCAGCAGCTTGAAAAAGGGTTCCGGTTCACCCCTCCACTTT.

The chain carries TRBV19 and TRBJ1-1; D is perhaps TRBD1 (5 bases). The V and J ends lost 4 bases and 5 bases respectively, with 8 bases between them. Germline V gene sequence: CDR1 LNHDA, CDR2 SQIVND (reference sequence). This CDR3 has 12 residues. This chain's CDR3 is CASSRGGTEAFF. CDR3 DNA: TGTGCCAGTAGTAGGGGGGGAACTGAAGCTTTCTTT.